Listed here are 13 T cell receptor beta chains from one sample, sequenced in a study of PD-1 blockade in classical Hodgkin lymphoma. Clones were sequenced by immunoSEQ multiplex PCR, and TCRdb holds only the in-frame ones, with some missing. This table holds roughly 15,000 clones, just under 80% found once. As for time point: cycle 4 day 1 (C4D1), after 5 to 7 weeks of nivolumab. Autologous stem cell transplantation was followed by relapse in every patient, and brentuximab vedotin exposure varied. Magnetic negative selection was used to purify CD4+ T cells from thawed PBMCs. The sequenced sample was CD4+ T cells from blood, obtained before the fourth cycle of nivolumab. Every receptor here comes from a human donor with classical Hodgkin lymphoma.

CDR3 protein: CASSQAVNTEAFF. DNA of the CDR3: TGTGCCAGTAGTCAGGCAGTAAACACTGAAGCTTTCTTT. The chain employs TRBV19 and TRBJ1-1; D call uncertain. Per the germline V gene, CDR1 is LNHDA and CDR2 is SQIVND (reference sequence). The CDR3 is 13 amino acids. Trimming took 5 bases from V and 2 from J, leaving 9 bases between them.

V usage is TRBV6-1 and J usage is TRBJ1-2; 10 nucleotides line up with TRBD1. From germline, CDR1 is MNHNS and CDR2 SASEGT. CDR3 length: 17 amino acids. V shed 4 bases, J shed 2 bases, and the junction held 10 bases outside the gene matches. CDR3: CASSVGRQGALNYGYTF. For the CDR3, the DNA is TGTGCCAGCAGTGTAGGGCGACAGGGGGCCCTCAACTATGGCTACACCTTC.

The J gene is TRBJ2-3, the V gene TRBV19; 7 nucleotides match TRBD1. Germline V gene data show CDR1 as LNHDA and CDR2 as SQIVND (reference sequence). The CDR3 consists of 12 residues. Losses at the gene ends were 5 bases for V and 11 bases for J; bases not matched to a gene: 7. The CDR3 DNA reads as TGTGCCAGTAGTGTACAGGGGATAGAGCAGTATTTT. Amino acids: CASSVQGIEQYF.

This chain joins TRBV7-9 and TRBJ2-3, with a possible D match to TRBD2 (5 bases). Germline values: CDR1 SEHNR, CDR2 FQNEAQ (reference sequence). The V gene lost 7 bases and the J gene lost 5 bases, with 7 bases spanning the gap. The CDR3 is 11 residues long. For the CDR3, the DNA is TGTGCCAGCACCCGGGGAGATACGCAGTATTTT. Translating gives CASTRGDTQYF. The full variable domain, with the rest looked up from reference TRBV7-9 and TRBJ2-3, is DTGVSQNPRHKITKRGQNVTFRCDPISEHNRLYWYRQTLGQGPEFLTYFQNEAQLEKSRLLSDRFSAERPKGSFSTLEIQRTEQGDSAMYLCASTRGDTQYFGPGTRLTVL.

This clone is a singleton in its sample. V is TRBV27 and J is TRBJ1-5; no clear D. Trimming stripped 2 bases from V and 2 bases from J, with 7 bases between. Germline V gene data show CDR1 as MNHEY and CDR2 as SMNVEV (reference sequence). There are 14 residues in the CDR3. As DNA, the CDR3 is TGTGCCAGCAGTTTACGTGGGGGCAATCAGCCCCAGCATTTT. This encodes CASSLRGGNQPQHF.

The chain combines TRBV19 with TRBJ1-1, with TRBD1 matching 9 bases. Germline V CDR1 and CDR2: LNHDA, SQIVND (reference sequence). The V gene end was trimmed by 4 bases and the J gene end by 4 bases; junction bases not matched to a gene: 4. This CDR3 has 14 amino acids. In DNA, the CDR3 is TGTGCCAGTAGTACGGGGGACAGGGTCACTGAAGCTTTCTTT. Amino acid sequence: CASSTGDRVTEAFF.

The chain has TRBV19 and TRBJ1-5; D ambiguous. This CDR3 is built from 15 residues. The V end was cut by 0 bases, the J end by 5 bases, with 11 bases between. CDR1 and CDR2 (germline): LNHDA, SQIVND (reference sequence). This CDR3 is CASSIEGRHYQPQHF. In nucleotides, the CDR3 is TGTGCCAGTAGTATAGAGGGCAGGCATTATCAGCCCCAGCATTTT.

Only a few counts were recorded for this clone. This chain uses TRBV10-3 with TRBJ2-5, with D maybe TRBD1 (6 bases). Looked up from germline, CDR1 is ENHRY and CDR2 is SYGVKD. V lost 7 bases, J lost 4 bases, and 13 bases lay in between. The CDR3 totals 13 residues. CDR3 bases: TGTGCCATCAAGGCAGGGGCAGGAGAGACCCAGTACTTC. Amino acid sequence: CAIKAGAGETQYF.

In this sample, this clone turned up a few times. The chain recombines TRBV19 with TRBJ1-1, with 7 bases that match TRBD1. Germline V gene sequence: CDR1 LNHDA, CDR2 SQIVND (reference sequence). J lost 5 bases, V lost 5 bases, and 5 bases had no gene match. The CDR3 length is 13 residues. CDR3 loop: CASSLNRGTEAFF. CDR3 DNA: TGTGCCAGTAGTCTGAACAGGGGAACTGAAGCTTTCTTT.

This sequence joins TRBV2 and TRBJ2-5; 7 positions agree with TRBD2. From germline, CDR1 is SNHLY and CDR2 FYNNEI. J lost 1 base, V lost 6 bases, and 11 bases had no gene match. CDR3 length: 16 amino acids. CDR3 region: CASSPREGRVQETQYF. CDR3 bases: TGTGCCAGCAGCCCCAGGGAGGGGAGGGTCCAAGAGACCCAGTACTTC.

The chain is built from TRBV13 and TRBJ2-5; 9 bases line up with TRBD1. Germline trimming cut 7 bases from V and 11 bases from J; bases unmatched to any gene: 17. Germline assignment: CDR1 PRHDT and CDR2 FYEKMQ (reference sequence). This CDR3 is built from 15 residues. The CDR3 DNA is TGTGCCAGCATGACCTCCGGGACAGGGCATCGGGAGCAGTACTTC. This translates into CASMTSGTGHREQYF.

This chain connects TRBV5-6 to TRBJ1-2; tentatively, D is TRBD1 (6 bases). Germline V lookup: CDR1 SGHDT, CDR2 YYEEEE. Deletions cut 1 base from V and 6 bases from J, with 10 bases between. The CDR3 is 13 residues long. The CDR3 loop reads CASSLSGEHGYTF. The CDR3 DNA is TGTGCCAGCAGCTTGTCAGGGGAGCATGGCTACACCTTC.

This clone turned up a few times. The chain joins TRBV2 to TRBJ1-1; 7 nucleotides line up with TRBD1. V dropped 10 bases and J dropped 3; count of bases not matched to a gene: 2. CDR1 is SNHLY and CDR2 is FYNNEI in the germline V gene. The CDR3 is 11 residues long. CDR3 amino acids: CATRGDTEAFF. The DNA of the CDR3 is TGTGCCACCAGGGGGGACACTGAAGCTTTCTTT.